The 8 T cell receptor beta chains reported below all come from one sample, sequenced in a study of T-cell memory formation after mild COVID-19. TCRdb reanalysed the 5' RACE reads using MiXCR and keeps one entry per CDR3 protein. This sample has hundreds of thousands of distinct CDR3 sequences, with roughly a fifth found just once. Material for sequencing was PBMCs or a T cell subset sorted from them (not recorded which). Receptors were obtained from an adult woman who had mild COVID-19 (a few samples of this study predate the infection). Cell type and time point are not known.

CDR3 DNA sequence: TGTGCCATCAGTGGGGTTGGGTACAATGAGCAGTTCTTC. Protein product: CAISGVGYNEQFF. J is TRBJ2-1 and V is TRBV10-3; D is ambiguous. This CDR3 has 13 amino acids. Germline CDR1 reads ENHRY; CDR2 reads SYGVKD. V dropped 4 bases and J dropped 4 bases, with 8 bases sitting between them.

The sample holds one count of this clonotype. V gene TRBV15 combines with J gene TRBJ2-7; D gene unclear. Trimming took off 3 bases at V and 1 base at J, with 10 bases between the two ends. The CDR3 length is 14 residues. Germline V gene data show CDR1 as LNHNV and CDR2 as YYDKDF (reference sequence). The CDR3 region is CATSSKSISYEQYF. The CDR3 region has the DNA TGTGCCACCAGCAGTAAAAGCATATCCTACGAGCAGTACTTC.

This chain joins TRBV4-1 and TRBJ2-5; D call uncertain. Germline lookup yields CDR1 MGHRA and CDR2 YSYEKL. The CDR3 is made up of 14 amino acids. V gave up 1 base and J gave up 5 bases, with 11 bases separating them. CDR3 sequence (DNA): TGCGCCAGCAGCCAAGCGGTTTCTATGGAGACCCAGTACTTC. Amino acids: CASSQAVSMETQYF.

This clonotype was observed a handful of times. This chain's CDR3 is CASSVTGRSEAFF. In DNA, the CDR3 is TGTGCCAGCAGCGTAACAGGGCGATCTGAAGCTTTCTTT. The genes are TRBV9 and TRBJ1-1, with D possibly TRBD1 on 6 matching bases. Deletions cut 1 base from V and 6 bases from J, with 10 bases between. This CDR3 region has 13 residues. Germline V CDR1 and CDR2: SGDLS, YYNGEE.

V gene TRBV7-2 combines with J gene TRBJ1-5; D may be TRBD1 (5 bases). V lost 1 base and J 8 bases, leaving 21 bases between the germline ends. The CDR3 covers 17 residues. Looked up from germline, CDR1 is SGHTA and CDR2 is FQGNSA. The CDR3 here is CASSLGGGFGPKEPQHF. As DNA, the CDR3 is TGTGCCAGCAGCTTAGGGGGGGGATTTGGGCCGAAAGAGCCCCAGCATTTT.

This clonotype was detected once. V and J are TRBV20-1 and TRBJ1-6; 9 bases fit TRBD1. The CDR3 totals 16 residues. The V and J ends lost 6 bases and 7 bases, in that order; junction bases with no gene match: 13. The V gene's germline CDR1 is DFQATT and CDR2 SNEGSKA (reference sequence). CDR3 in DNA: TGCAGTGCCAGGGGCCCGACCGGGACAGGGAATTCACCCCTCCACTTT. This codes for CSARGPTGTGNSPLHF.

This clonotype has just a few counts. The V and J genes are TRBV5-4 and TRBJ2-1; D tentatively reads TRBD1 or TRBD2 (5 bases each). This CDR3 has 17 amino acids. Deletions cut 3 bases from V and 9 bases from J, with 25 bases between. The germline V gene encodes CDR1 SGHNT and CDR2 YYREEE (reference sequence). CDR3 DNA sequence: TGTGCCAGCAGCTCCGGGGCCAGCGGCATAAGGGCATCTGAGCAGTTCTTC. It is translated as CASSSGASGIRASEQFF.

The V and J genes are TRBV6-6 and TRBJ1-1; D unclear. The V gene's germline CDR1 is MNHNY and CDR2 SVGAGI (reference sequence). Trimming cost V 6 bases and J 1 base, with 12 bases left between them. The CDR3 has 14 residues. CDR3 DNA sequence: TGTGCCAGCAGAGGAGACACACCGAACACTGAAGCTTTCTTT. Its translation is CASRGDTPNTEAFF.